Shown below are 12 T cell receptor beta chains from a single sample sequenced in a study of blood T cells in healthy people across ages (dated by TCRdb to about 2015). The library came from 5' RACE. The sequencer was an Illumina HiSeq 2500. A second roughly 7 to 11 cycle PCR used a sample-barcoded 5' primer and a J-beta primer mix. Using fastp trimming at Q25 and MiXCR clonotype assembly, TCRdb reanalyzed the public sequencing data and kept in-frame beta chains. Every entry covers one CDR3 protein and lists the most common genes and DNA from its rows. The table for this sample lists around 620,000 distinct CDR3 sequences; 25% to 30% of them were counted only once. The leading ten clones occupy approximately 17% of the sample. Sequenced material: blood. The receptors originated from a woman aged 70-85 years in good health.

This clonotype has more than one count but fewer than ten. The rearrangement links TRBV2 to TRBJ1-1; 8 bases map to TRBD1. The germline V gene has CDR1 SNHLY and CDR2 FYNNEI. The CDR3 extends over 14 amino acids. Trimming took 2 bases from V and 3 from J; bases not matched to a gene: 2. The CDR3 sequence: CASSETGGYTEAFF. The CDR3 region has the DNA TGTGCCAGCAGTGAAACAGGGGGTTACACTGAAGCTTTCTTT.

This clonotype was picked up a small number of times. The gene calls are TRBV20-1 and TRBJ1-5; tentatively, D is TRBD1 (6 bases). The CDR3 covers 15 residues. CDR1 DFQATT and CDR2 SNEGSKA come from the germline V gene (reference sequence). V was trimmed by 3 bases and J by 6 bases, leaving 18 bases between them. CDR3 sequence: CSASGGGAKGQPQHF. Here the CDR3 DNA reads TGCAGTGCTAGCGGCGGGGGCGCGAAGGGTCAGCCCCAGCATTTT.

This rearrangement joins TRBV29-1 to TRBJ2-1, with TRBD2 matching over 13 bases. The germline gives CDR1 SQVTM, CDR2 ANQGSEA. There are 15 residues in the CDR3. Trimming removed 1 base from V and 7 bases from J; junction bases left unmatched: 4. CDR3 region: CSVEALTSGRNEQFF. DNA for the CDR3: TGCAGCGTTGAAGCCCTGACTAGCGGGAGGAATGAGCAGTTCTTC.

This clonotype was detected only a few times. V usage is TRBV10-3 and J usage is TRBJ1-1; 12 bases are a match to TRBD1. The V gene's germline CDR1 is ENHRY and CDR2 SYGVKD. With 10 bases clipped from V and 6 bases from J, the junction kept 12 bases outside the gene matches. The CDR3 has 15 residues. DNA for the CDR3: TGTGCCACCAGACCCGGGACAGGGGGCGCGGCTGAAGCTTTCTTT. Translating it yields CATRPGTGGAAEAFF.

The V call is TRBV5-1, the J call TRBJ1-2, with 8 bases fitting TRBD1. The V gene's germline CDR1 is SGHRS and CDR2 YFSETQ. Losses at the gene ends were 4 bases for V and 7 bases for J; bases not matched to a gene: 12. This CDR3 has 15 amino acids. CDR3 sequence: CASSPLTGQGLGYTF. For the CDR3, the DNA is TGCGCCAGCAGCCCCCTTACCGGACAGGGACTTGGCTACACCTTC.

This chain links TRBV29-1 with TRBJ2-5; TRBD1 agrees at 7 bases. The CDR3 totals 16 residues. V was clipped by 0 bases and J by 5 bases; unmatched bases: 12. The germline CDR1 and CDR2 sequences are SQVTM and ANQGSEA. CDR3 coding DNA: TGCAGCGTTGAAGAAAGGGGGCTCCTATTCGAGGAGACCCAGTACTTC. Amino acids: CSVEERGLLFEETQYF.

The chain recombines TRBV5-1 with TRBJ2-1; tentatively, D is TRBD1 (5 bases). Germline CDR1 and CDR2: SGHRS and YFSETQ. Between the trimmed V and J ends, which lost 5 bases and 10 bases, there was a span of 10 bases. CDR3 size: 11 residues. The CDR3 loop reads CASRGYREQFF. The CDR3 nucleotides read TGCGCCAGCAGAGGGTACAGGGAGCAGTTCTTC.

The chain carries TRBV20-1 and TRBJ2-3, with D possibly matching TRBD2 (5 bases). Trimming left V 6 bases short and J 5 bases short, with 15 bases between. This CDR3 region has 13 residues. Germline CDR1 reads DFQATT; CDR2 reads SNEGSKA (reference sequence). The CDR3 nucleotides read TGCAGTGCAGTAGCGCCCCCAAGAGATACGCAGTATTTT. Residues: CSAVAPPRDTQYF.

This chain joins TRBV6-2 or TRBV6-3 and TRBJ2-5, with unresolved D. The CDR3 runs to 15 residues. Per the germline V gene, CDR1 is MNHEY and CDR2 is SVGEGT. V gave up 0 bases and J gave up 5 bases, with 13 bases separating them. CDR3 nucleotides: TGTGCCAGCAGTTACTCAGTACGGGCCTTGGAGACCCAGTACTTC. Translating it yields CASSYSVRALETQYF.

In this sample, this clonotype turned up a few times. This chain links TRBV7-9 with TRBJ1-4; tentatively, D is TRBD1 (6 bases). CDR3 length: 15 amino acids. Per germline, CDR1 SEHNR and CDR2 FQNEAQ (reference sequence). The V end lost 5 bases, the J end lost 5 bases, and 15 bases lay between the germline ends. CDR3 bases: TGTGCCAGCAGCGCGATAGGACAGATCAATGAAAAACTGTTTTTT. Translated, it gives CASSAIGQINEKLFF.

The chain combines TRBV13 with TRBJ2-1; D is unresolved. CDR1 and CDR2 from the germline V gene are PRHDT and FYEKMQ (reference sequence). Trimming removed 4 bases from V and 0 bases from J, with 10 bases in between. The length of the CDR3 is 15 residues. CDR3 loop: CASSSPQSSYNEQFF. DNA for the CDR3: TGTGCCAGCAGCTCCCCACAGAGCTCCTACAATGAGCAGTTCTTC.

Ten or more counts support this clonotype. The chain has TRBV5-1 and TRBJ2-3; TRBD2 might be the D (6 bases). V was pared by 3 bases and J by 6 bases, with 17 bases between. The CDR3 loop spans 15 amino acids. CDR1 is SGHRS, CDR2 YFSETQ, per germline. The CDR3 is CASSSGSGYSDTQYF. The CDR3 nucleotides are TGCGCCAGCAGCTCGGGTAGCGGATACTCGGATACGCAGTATTTT.